The next 6 T cell receptor beta chains were all read from a single sample in a study of T cells in Graves' hyperthyroidism and ophthalmopathy. Template material for amplifying TCR beta CDR3 regions consisted of RNA transcripts. The HTBI set primed first-round TCR CDR3 RT-PCR. TCRdb re-derived calls from the multiplex PCR reads in MiXCR, one entry per CDR3 protein. Among 550,000 to 700,000 distinct CDR3 sequences listed, approximately 44% were seen once. The source material was peripheral blood or thyroid tissue (not recorded which). These receptor sequences come from an adult woman with Graves' disease, either hyperthyroidism or ophthalmopathy (not recorded which).

This clonotype appeared many times. The chain combines TRBV3-1 with TRBJ1-2; D is unclear. CDR1 and CDR2 from the germline V gene are LGHDT and YNNKEL (reference sequence). The CDR3 is 13 amino acids. Trimming left V 0 bases short and J 9 bases short, with 11 bases between. CDR3 in amino acids: CASSQDGTERYTF. The CDR3 region has the DNA TGTGCCAGCAGCCAAGACGGCACAGAACGCTACACCTTC.

This clonotype has ten or more counts. This chain links TRBV7-2 with TRBJ2-7; TRBD2 matches 8 bases. CDR1 and CDR2 from the germline V gene are SGHTA and FQGNSA. V was pared by 4 bases and J by 2 bases, with 7 bases of the junction left unmatched. This CDR3 region has 15 residues. CDR3 amino acids: CASSWGSGTTYEQYF. Here the CDR3 DNA reads TGTGCCAGCAGCTGGGGTAGCGGGACGACCTACGAGCAGTACTTC.

The V call is TRBV5-1, the J call TRBJ2-5, with 10 bases that match TRBD1. The CDR3 has 13 residues. Unmatched junction bases numbered 3, after V lost 5 bases and J lost 5 bases. The germline V gene has CDR1 SGHRS and CDR2 YFSETQ. In DNA form, the CDR3 reads TGCGCCAGCAGATGGGACAGGGGCGAGACCCAGTACTTC. It specifies CASRWDRGETQYF. The whole variable domain, remainder taken from reference TRBV5-1 and TRBJ2-5, is KAGVTQTPRYLIKTRGQQVTLSCSPISGHRSVSWYQQTPGQGLQFLFEYFSETQRNKGNFPGRFSGRQFSNSRSEMNVSTLELGDSALYLCASRWDRGETQYFGPGTRLLVL.

This sequence joins TRBV9 and TRBJ1-6; D ambiguous. CDR3 length: 13 amino acids. Germline V gene lookup returns CDR1 SGDLS and CDR2 YYNGEE. The CDR3 coding sequence is TGTGCGCGACTCGTTGGCCTGGGATCACCCCTCCACTTT. It translates to CARLVGLGSPLHF.

The V and J genes are TRBV7-3 and TRBJ1-6; D is uncertain. The CDR3 runs to 14 residues. In germline, CDR1 is SGHTA, CDR2 FQGTGA. V shed 3 bases and J shed 6 bases, with 9 bases lying between them. The CDR3 spells CASSLDGVNSPLHF. CDR3 sequence (DNA): TGTGCCAGCAGCTTGGACGGAGTTAATTCACCCCTCCACTTT.

The chain links TRBV12-3 or TRBV12-4 to TRBJ1-6, with D tentatively TRBD1 (5 bases). This CDR3 is built from 15 residues. Deletions cut 0 bases from V and 10 bases from J, with 13 bases between. Written as DNA, the CDR3 is TGTGCCAGCAGTTTAGCGGGGGTAGTTGGGTCACCCCTCCACTTT. Protein sequence: CASSLAGVVGSPLHF.